Presented here are 14 T cell receptor beta chains from one specimen sequenced in a study of CD8 T cells in ankylosing spondylitis. MiXCR, applied by TCRdb to the 5' RACE reads, yields one record per CDR3 protein. The table lists 100,000 to 150,000 distinct CDR3 sequences, about a tenth of them singletons. Input material: blood, either unsorted or a sorted T cell fraction (not recorded which). These TCRs come from a male donor with ankylosing spondylitis or in good health (not recorded which).

This clonotype was detected many times. V is TRBV11-2 and J is TRBJ2-1; D might be TRBD1 or TRBD2, each matching 6 bases. The CDR3 is made up of 16 amino acids. Germline V gives CDR1 SGHAT, CDR2 FQNNGV. The V gene lost 5 bases and the J gene lost 4 bases, with 18 bases spanning the gap. The CDR3 nucleotides are TGTGCCAGCAGCCCTCTTGGGGGGCTGGGGTACAATGAGCAGTTCTTC. This codes for CASSPLGGLGYNEQFF.

In this sample, this clonotype turned up a few times. CDR3 protein: CASSWSSGSSYNEQFF. DNA of the CDR3: TGTGCCAGCAGTTGGAGTAGCGGAAGCTCCTACAATGAGCAGTTCTTC. This chain links TRBV6-5 with TRBJ2-1; perhaps TRBD2 as D (6 bases). The CDR3 runs to 16 residues. Germline V gives CDR1 MNHEY, CDR2 SVGAGI. V was trimmed by 4 bases and J by 0 bases, leaving 13 bases between them.

This clonotype was detected ten times or more. The chain has TRBV7-9 and TRBJ1-3; D gene unclear. The CDR3 loop spans 15 amino acids. The V and J ends lost 5 bases and 4 bases respectively, with 15 bases between them. Germline loops: CDR1 SEHNR, CDR2 FQNEAQ (reference sequence). CDR3 bases: TGTGCCAGCAGCCTCCCGGCCCCATCCGGAAACACCATATATTTT. Protein: CASSLPAPSGNTIYF.

This clonotype was detected ten times or more. This chain links TRBV29-1 with TRBJ2-7; 7 nucleotides align to TRBD1. The CDR3 extends over 13 amino acids. Germline CDR1 SQVTM, CDR2 ANQGSEA. Germline trimming cut 6 bases from V and 1 base from J; bases unmatched to any gene: 6. The CDR3 spells CSVKRTGSYEQYF. The DNA for the CDR3 is TGCAGCGTAAAACGGACAGGATCCTACGAGCAGTACTTC.

This clonotype was recorded many times. The V gene is TRBV7-2, the J gene TRBJ2-5, with D perhaps given as TRBD1 or TRBD2 (5 bases each). The V end lost 1 base, the J end lost 5 bases, and 14 bases lay between the germline ends. Germline CDR1 and CDR2: SGHTA and FQGNSA. This CDR3 spans 15 amino acids. The CDR3 protein is CASSLGGSLLETQYF. The CDR3 nucleotides read TGTGCCAGCAGCTTAGGGGGGTCTTTGTTGGAGACCCAGTACTTC.

This clonotype was detected many times. The genes are TRBV7-2 and TRBJ2-1; 9 bases agree with TRBD2. With V trimmed by 2 bases and J by 14 bases, 7 bases remained unmatched. The CDR3 has 13 residues. The germline V gene has CDR1 SGHTA and CDR2 FQGNSA. The CDR3 sequence is CASSLIGGRAKFF. The CDR3 DNA reads as TGTGCCAGCAGCTTAATAGGCGGGAGGGCTAAGTTCTTC.

The chain is built from TRBV5-5 and TRBJ2-7; perhaps TRBD1 as D (6 bases). The CDR3 is made up of 14 amino acids. In germline, CDR1 is SGHKS, CDR2 YYEKEE (reference sequence). The germline V and J ends were trimmed by 5 bases and 2 bases, with 14 bases remaining between them. The CDR3 sequence is CASSSQGLPYEQYF. CDR3 nucleotide sequence: TGTGCCAGCAGTTCCCAGGGGCTGCCCTACGAGCAGTACTTC.

There are many counts of this clonotype. This rearrangement joins TRBV25-1 to TRBJ2-1; TRBD1 might be the D (6 bases). Between the trimmed V and J ends, which lost 4 bases and 1 base, there was a span of 14 bases. CDR1 and CDR2 from the germline V gene are MGHDK and SYGVNS. CDR3 length: 16 amino acids. The CDR3 DNA sequence: TGTGCCAGCAGTGGCCATACAGGGATTTCCTACAATGAGCAGTTCTTC. Its protein product is CASSGHTGISYNEQFF.

Many counts were recorded for this clonotype. CDR3 in amino acids: CASSLDLAGHYEQYF. As DNA, the CDR3 is TGTGCCAGCAGCTTAGACCTAGCGGGGCACTACGAGCAGTACTTC. This chain connects TRBV7-2 to TRBJ2-7; 9 bases are shared with TRBD2. The germline CDR1 and CDR2 sequences are SGHTA and FQGNSA. The CDR3 spans 15 residues. V was pared by 1 base and J by 3 bases, with 4 bases of the junction left unmatched.

This clonotype was seen many times. The rearrangement joins TRBV12-3 or TRBV12-4 to TRBJ1-3; D is unresolved. This CDR3 comprises 13 residues. The ends were cut back, 5 bases at V and 7 bases at J, with 12 bases in the middle. DNA for the CDR3: TGTGCCAGCAGTGCTTCAGTGATCAACACCATATATTTT. Its translation is CASSASVINTIYF.

This clonotype was detected ten times or more. The chain carries TRBV7-8 and TRBJ2-7, with D possibly matching TRBD1 (5 bases). Between the trimmed V and J ends, which lost 1 base and 3 bases, there was a span of 13 bases. The CDR3 has 15 amino acids. Germline values: CDR1 SGHVS, CDR2 FQNEAQ. The DNA of the CDR3 is TGTGCCAGCAGCTTAGGGCCAGGGTGGGGCTACGAGCAGTACTTC. Its protein is CASSLGPGWGYEQYF.

This clonotype appeared many times. V usage is TRBV4-3 and J usage is TRBJ2-3; D remains unclear. V dropped 4 bases and J dropped 4 bases, with 18 bases sitting between them. The CDR3 loop spans 16 amino acids. Per the germline V gene, CDR1 is LGHNA and CDR2 is YSLEER. The CDR3 coding sequence is TGCGCCAGCAGCCCCACCAGCGCTTCCGGGCCAGATACGCAGTATTTT. Translating it yields CASSPTSASGPDTQYF.

This clonotype was detected many times. The chain has TRBV7-9 and TRBJ2-7; 7 bases align to TRBD1. Trimming at V came to 5 bases and at J to 4 bases, leaving 5 bases not matched to a gene. The germline V gene has CDR1 SEHNR and CDR2 FQNEAQ (reference sequence). This CDR3 contains 13 residues. The CDR3 DNA reads TGTGCCAGCAGCCCGACAGGGATGTACGAGCAGTACTTC. Its translation: CASSPTGMYEQYF.

The chain links TRBV12-3 or TRBV12-4 to TRBJ2-1, with D perhaps matching TRBD2 (6 bases). The CDR3 is 14 amino acids. V was clipped by 5 bases and J by 5 bases, with 13 bases between them. CDR3 coding DNA: TGTGCCAGCAGTGTTCACCAGCGGGACAATGAGCAGTTCTTC. This codes for CASSVHQRDNEQFF.